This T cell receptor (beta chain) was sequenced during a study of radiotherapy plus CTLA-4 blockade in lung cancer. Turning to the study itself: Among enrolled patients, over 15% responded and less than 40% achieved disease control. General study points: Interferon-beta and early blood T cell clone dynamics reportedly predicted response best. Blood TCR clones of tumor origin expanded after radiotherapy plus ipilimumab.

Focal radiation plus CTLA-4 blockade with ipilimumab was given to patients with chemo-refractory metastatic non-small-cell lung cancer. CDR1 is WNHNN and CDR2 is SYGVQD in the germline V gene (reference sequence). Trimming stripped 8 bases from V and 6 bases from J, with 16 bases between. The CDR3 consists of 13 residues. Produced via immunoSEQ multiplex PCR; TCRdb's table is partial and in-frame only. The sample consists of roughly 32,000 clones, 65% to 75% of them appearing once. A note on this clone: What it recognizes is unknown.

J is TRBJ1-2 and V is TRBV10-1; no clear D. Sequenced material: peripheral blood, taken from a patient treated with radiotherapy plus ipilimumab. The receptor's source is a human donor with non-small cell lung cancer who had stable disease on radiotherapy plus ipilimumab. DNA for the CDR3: TGCGCCAGCTCACCGGCTCTCTATGATGGCTACACCTTC. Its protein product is CASSPALYDGYTF.